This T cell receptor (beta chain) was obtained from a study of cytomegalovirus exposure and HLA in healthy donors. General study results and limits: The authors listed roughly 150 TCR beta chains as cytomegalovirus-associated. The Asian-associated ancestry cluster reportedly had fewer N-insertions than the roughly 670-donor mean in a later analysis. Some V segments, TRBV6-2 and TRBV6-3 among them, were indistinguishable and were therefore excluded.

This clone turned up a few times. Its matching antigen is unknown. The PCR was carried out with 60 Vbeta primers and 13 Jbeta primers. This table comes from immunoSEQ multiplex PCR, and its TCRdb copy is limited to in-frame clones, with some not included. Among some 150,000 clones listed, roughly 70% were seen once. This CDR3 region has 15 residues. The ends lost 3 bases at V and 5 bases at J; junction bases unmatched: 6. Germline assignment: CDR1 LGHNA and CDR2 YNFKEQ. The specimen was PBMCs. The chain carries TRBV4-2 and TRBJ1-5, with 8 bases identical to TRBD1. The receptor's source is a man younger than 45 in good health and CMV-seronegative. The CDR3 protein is CASSHLQGGHQPQHF. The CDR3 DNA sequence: TGTGCCAGCAGCCACTTACAGGGGGGACATCAGCCCCAGCATTTT.